These T cell receptor beta chains were read from a single sample in a study of T-cell memory formation after mild COVID-19. TCRdb re-analysed the 5' RACE reads in MiXCR, keeping a single row per CDR3 protein. The sample lists 470,000 or so distinct CDR3 sequences, about 20% seen once, with roughly 8% in the top ten. Sequenced sample: PBMCs or a T cell subset sorted from them (not recorded which). The source of these receptors is an adult woman who had mild COVID-19 (a few samples of this study predate the infection). Cell type and time point are not known. Each CDR3 is given with its conserved first and last residue. Each record gives: clone size, D gene, V gene, CDR3 length, J gene, CDR3 DNA, CDR3 protein. D genes are given only for firm matches. Clone size is given for some rows only: seen once, a few or many times, or a class if the clone is expanded.

few	NA	TRBV25-1	13	TRBJ2-1	TGTGCCAGCAGTGAATGGGAGCACAATGAGCAGTTCTTC	CASSEWEHNEQFF
few	TRBD1	TRBV10-3	14	TRBJ2-7	TGTGCCACCTATACGACAGGGAGTCCCTACGAGCAGTACTTC	CATYTTGSPYEQYF
NA	NA	TRBV6-5	15	TRBJ1-1	TGTGCCAGCAGTTACTTCGGACGTATGAACACTGAAGCTTTCTTT	CASSYFGRMNTEAFF
once	TRBD1	TRBV7-9	16	TRBJ2-1	TGTGCCTGCAGCTCACACAGGGGTTATCAGTACAATGAGCAGTTCTTC	CACSSHRGYQYNEQFF
few	NA	TRBV20-1	12	TRBJ2-7	TGCAGTGCTAGAGACAGGGTTACCGAGCAGTACTTC	CSARDRVTEQYF
NA	TRBD1	TRBV7-2	16	TRBJ1-2	TGTGCCAGCAGTTTTCGCCCCCGACAGGGATCGGGCGGCTACACCTTC	CASSFRPRQGSGGYTF
few	NA	TRBV29-1	13	TRBJ1-4	TGCAGCGTTTCCAGGGCCGGTAATGAAAAACTGTTTTTT	CSVSRAGNEKLFF
NA	TRBD2	TRBV18	18	TRBJ2-7	TGTGCCAGCTCACCACTCAGACCTAGCGGGGGCCTCTCCTACGAGCAGTACTTC	CASSPLRPSGGLSYEQYF
NA	TRBD2	TRBV5-1	16	TRBJ2-2	TGCGCCAGCAGCTTTCCCAGCGGGAGGACCACCGGGGAGCTGTTTTTT	CASSFPSGRTTGELFF
few	TRBD1	TRBV7-9	16	TRBJ1-4	TGTGCCAGCAGCCTAGGACAGGCCGGAGGTACTGAAAAACTGTTTTTT	CASSLGQAGGTEKLFF
NA	NA	TRBV18	14	TRBJ2-1	TGTGCCAGCTCCCCACCGGGAACCCAGGGTGAGCAGTTCTTC	CASSPPGTQGEQFF
few	TRBD1	TRBV11-2	14	TRBJ1-2	TGTGCCAGCAGCTTAGGACTACAGGGGAATGGCTACACCTTC	CASSLGLQGNGYTF
NA	TRBD2	TRBV12-3/TRBV12-4	19	TRBJ2-1	TGTGCCAGCAGTTTAGTGGGACTAGCGGGGGGGCAGGTCTACAATGAGCAGTTCTTC	CASSLVGLAGGQVYNEQFF
few	TRBD1	TRBV5-5	14	TRBJ1-1	TGTGCCAGCAGCCTACAGGGGGCTCTTCTTGAAGCTTTCTTT	CASSLQGALLEAFF
NA	NA	TRBV5-6	12	TRBJ1-5	TGTGCCAGCAGCGGGGGGGGTCAGCCCCAGCATTTT	CASSGGGQPQHF
NA	NA	TRBV19	16	TRBJ2-1	TGTGCCAGTAGTATCCGAGGCGGGGGCAATGACAATGAGCAGTTCTTC	CASSIRGGGNDNEQFF
few	NA	TRBV7-8	15	TRBJ2-5	TGTGCCAGCAGGATCTTAGTGGGCGGCCAAGAGACCCAGTACTTC	CASRILVGGQETQYF
few	NA	TRBV25-1	17	TRBJ2-2	TGTGCCAGCAGTCCTCGACATCTCCCGCGCGGCACCGGGGAGCTGTTTTTT	CASSPRHLPRGTGELFF
few	TRBD1	TRBV12-3/TRBV12-4	13	TRBJ1-1	TGTGCCAGCAGTCGGGACAGGTCCGGGGAAGCTTTCTTT	CASSRDRSGEAFF
few	TRBD2	TRBV3-1	16	TRBJ2-1	TGTGCCAGCAGCCCCCTCCTAGCGGGCTCCTACAATGAGCAGTTCTTC	CASSPLLAGSYNEQFF
NA	NA	TRBV10-3	14	TRBJ2-7	TGTGCCATCAGTGCCCAGGCACAGGGTGGCGAGCAGTACTTC	CAISAQAQGGEQYF
few	TRBD1	TRBV6-2/TRBV6-3	16	TRBJ2-7	TGTGCCAGCAGTCCCCGAGGGACAGGGGTCGCCTACGAGCAGTACTTC	CASSPRGTGVAYEQYF
few	NA	TRBV6-5	15	TRBJ2-2	TGTGCCAGCAGTTACTCGAGGGGCAACACCGGGGAGCTGTTTTTT	CASSYSRGNTGELFF
few	NA	TRBV6-5	16	TRBJ1-6	TGTGCCAGCAGTTACCCAGCGGGACACGGATATTCACCCCTCCACTTT	CASSYPAGHGYSPLHF
NA	TRBD1	TRBV5-6	16	TRBJ1-5	TGTGCCAGCAGCTTGGGGACAGGGTCTGCCAATCAGCCCCAGCATTTT	CASSLGTGSANQPQHF
few	NA	TRBV6-2/TRBV6-3	15	TRBJ2-1	TGTGCCAGCAGAGAAGGGGTTACCTGGGTCAATGAGCAGTTCTTC	CASREGVTWVNEQFF
few	NA	TRBV7-3	14	TRBJ2-3	TGTGCCAGCGCGGCGGTAGGGGGCACAGATACGCAGTATTTT	CASAAVGGTDTQYF
many	NA	TRBV12-3/TRBV12-4	13	TRBJ1-2	TGTGCCAGCAGTTTCGAGGACTACTATGGCTACACCTTC	CASSFEDYYGYTF
few	TRBD2	TRBV7-6	16	TRBJ2-1	TGTGCCAGCAGCTTAGATGTAGCGGGGGTCTACAATGAGCAGTTCTTC	CASSLDVAGVYNEQFF
few	TRBD2	TRBV15	15	TRBJ2-1	TGTGCCACCAGCAGACTAAAGGGACTAGCTAATCAGCAGTTCTTC	CATSRLKGLANQQFF
many	NA	TRBV7-2	16	TRBJ2-1	TGTGCCAGCAGCTTAACGATAGACTTATGGTACAATGAGCAGTTCTTC	CASSLTIDLWYNEQFF
few	TRBD1	TRBV7-2	16	TRBJ1-6	TGTGCCAGCAGCTTAATTAGGACAGGGGCGAATTCACCCCTCCACTTT	CASSLIRTGANSPLHF
few	NA	TRBV7-8	15	TRBJ2-3	TGTGCCAGCAGCTTAGTCGAGCGCCGCACAGATACGCAGTATTTT	CASSLVERRTDTQYF
few	NA	TRBV5-1	13	TRBJ2-5	TGCGCCAGCAGCTTGACCAACGGGGAGACCCAGTACTTC	CASSLTNGETQYF
few	NA	TRBV7-9	13	TRBJ2-4	TGTGCCAGCAGGGGGGCGCGAGAAGCCATTCAGTACTTC	CASRGAREAIQYF
once	TRBD2	TRBV7-2	19	TRBJ2-3	TGTGCCAGCAGCTTAGCGGGGAGTAGCGGGGGCCTAAGCACAGATACGCAGTATTTT	CASSLAGSSGGLSTDTQYF
NA	NA	TRBV7-3	14	TRBJ2-1	TGTGCCACCTCTCTTTCCCCTGCTAGCAATGAGCAGTTCTTC	CATSLSPASNEQFF